The clone carrying this T cell receptor (beta chain) was counted between two and nine times. Antigen specificity is unknown. This entry is derived from a study of human T cells and chemical hapten exposure. Study-wide findings and caveats: Significantly more large CDR3 similarity clusters arose among expanded TCRs than among controls. Patch test score was positively correlated with the counts of PT1 expanded TCRs.

Indicated time point: patch test 1, 2 weeks after DPC sensitization. Treatment in this sample: therapeutic diphenylcyclopropenone sensitization with weekly scalp DPC. The drawing of blood occurred before each patch test was applied. TCRdb reprocessed the RACE reads with MiXCR, giving one entry per CDR3 protein. Of about 380,000 distinct CDR3 sequences listed, 4.8% are singletons. Unmatched junction bases numbered 13, after V lost 6 bases and J lost 2 bases. Germline values: CDR1 MNHEY, CDR2 SMNVEV (reference sequence). The CDR3 has 17 amino acids. V is TRBV27 and J is TRBJ1-2; 9 nucleotides align to TRBD1. The TCR was taken from a woman aged 45-59 years with alopecia areata. Some clones in this sample may be carry-over from other donors' samples. Sequenced material: whole blood, taken in connection with sensitization to the hapten diphenylcyclopropenone (DPC). In DNA form, the CDR3 reads TGTGCCAGCAGCCAATCGTCCGGGACAGGGTCGAACTATGGCTACACCTTC. Translating gives CASSQSSGTGSNYGYTF.